Each of the 13 T cell receptor beta chains below was sequenced from the same sample in a study of blood T cells in healthy people across ages. The authors ran a second PCR of about 6 to 11 cycles using a sample-barcoded 5' primer and a J-beta primer mix. TCRdb reprocessed the 5' RACE reads via MiXCR and lists one record per CDR3 protein. The table has 1.5 million or so distinct CDR3 sequences, roughly 43% seen once. Specimen: blood. The receptor set was obtained from a woman under 30 in good health.

The chain couples TRBV25-1 to TRBJ1-4; 7 bases align to TRBD1. The germline V gene has CDR1 MGHDK and CDR2 SYGVNS. This CDR3 comprises 14 residues. Germline trimming cut 1 base from V and 10 bases from J; bases unmatched to any gene: 6. The CDR3 DNA is TGTGCCAGCAGTGAATCGGCGACAGGGAGAAAACTGTTTTTT. Translating it yields CASSESATGRKLFF.

J is TRBJ2-1 and V is TRBV28; no definite D call. The germline V and J ends were trimmed by 7 bases and 8 bases, with 9 bases remaining between them. CDR3 size: 11 residues. CDR1 MDHEN and CDR2 SYDVKM come from the germline V gene. Written as DNA, the CDR3 is TGTGCCAGCACTGAAATCTATGAGCAGTTCTTC. Protein: CASTEIYEQFF.

The chain carries TRBV20-1 and TRBJ1-1, with a tentative D call TRBD1 (5 bases). This CDR3 is built from 13 residues. Germline CDR1 DFQATT, CDR2 SNEGSKA (reference sequence). The germline V and J ends were trimmed by 5 bases and 1 base, with 11 bases remaining between them. The chain's CDR3 is CSAYGGTNTEAFF. In DNA form, the CDR3 reads TGCAGTGCTTACGGGGGAACGAACACTGAAGCTTTCTTT.

The chain recombines TRBV4-3 with TRBJ2-1; D unclear. CDR3 size: 14 residues. V was cut by 3 bases and J by 4 bases, with 10 bases left in between. CDR1 is LGHNA and CDR2 is YSLEER in the germline V gene. The CDR3 protein is CASSQGIGYNEQFF. The DNA of the CDR3 is TGCGCCAGCAGCCAGGGAATTGGATACAATGAGCAGTTCTTC.

The sample holds a few counts of this clonotype. This rearrangement joins TRBV27 to TRBJ2-3; possible D gene TRBD1, 6 bases. Germline V gene data show CDR1 as MNHEY and CDR2 as SMNVEV (reference sequence). The CDR3 runs 16 residues. The V and J ends lost 4 bases and 0 bases respectively, with 14 bases between them. CDR3 protein: CASSSTGLSSTDTQYF. DNA of the CDR3: TGTGCCAGCAGTTCCACAGGGTTGTCAAGCACAGATACGCAGTATTTT.

The chain employs TRBV6-5 and TRBJ2-5; D may correspond to TRBD1 or TRBD2 (5 bases each). The CDR3 contains 13 residues. The germline V gene encodes CDR1 MNHEY and CDR2 SVGAGI. The V gene lost 6 bases and the J gene lost 7 bases, with 15 bases spanning the gap. DNA for the CDR3: TGTGCCAGCAGCAACACGGGGCTGGGGACCCAGTACTTC. As protein: CASSNTGLGTQYF.

This clonotype has only a few counts. The chain employs TRBV27 and TRBJ1-5, with a weak D call TRBD1 (6 bases). Trimming removed 2 bases at V and 6 bases at J, with 14 bases between. This CDR3 spans 15 amino acids. From germline, CDR1 is MNHEY and CDR2 SMNVEV (reference sequence). CDR3 sequence: CASSLRGRGRQPQHF. DNA of the CDR3: TGTGCCAGCAGTTTAAGAGGCAGGGGTCGTCAGCCCCAGCATTTT.

This rearrangement joins TRBV7-6 to TRBJ2-3; 10 bases are a match to TRBD2. The junction had 12 bases not matched to a gene; V was cut back by 3 bases and J by 0 bases. Per the germline V gene, CDR1 is SGHVS and CDR2 is FNYEAQ. The length of the CDR3 is 19 residues. The CDR3 sequence is CASSFANDLAGVSTDTQYF. CDR3 sequence (DNA): TGTGCCAGCAGCTTTGCTAACGACCTAGCGGGAGTTAGCACAGATACGCAGTATTTT.

The V call is TRBV20-1, the J call TRBJ2-1; D is unresolved. The CDR3 length is 13 residues. Germline V gene lookup returns CDR1 DFQATT and CDR2 SNEGSKA (reference sequence). The V end was cut by 6 bases, the J end by 10 bases, with 19 bases between. The DNA for the CDR3 is TGCAGTGCCCCTGCTGGTTTTACCTACGAGCAGTTCTTC. Its protein is CSAPAGFTYEQFF.

This clonotype has a handful of counts. The chain links TRBV20-1 to TRBJ2-3; D is unresolved. This CDR3 comprises 12 residues. Trimming took 6 bases from V and 0 from J, leaving 7 bases between them. Germline values: CDR1 DFQATT, CDR2 SNEGSKA (reference sequence). The CDR3 bases are TGCAGTGCCCCCAGGAGCACAGATACGCAGTATTTT. Its protein product is CSAPRSTDTQYF.

The chain employs TRBV12-3 or TRBV12-4 and TRBJ2-3, with D possibly being TRBD1 or TRBD2 (5 bases each). Deletions cut 4 bases from V and 0 bases from J, with 11 bases between. This CDR3 region has 15 residues. The CDR3 loop reads CASSSQRDSTDTQYF. For the CDR3, the DNA is TGTGCCAGCAGTTCCCAACGGGACAGCACAGATACGCAGTATTTT.

The rearrangement links TRBV14 to TRBJ2-1; D gene uncertain. CDR3 length: 13 amino acids. Germline V CDR1 and CDR2: SGHDN, FVKESK. V lost 0 bases and J 7 bases, leaving 7 bases between the germline ends. The CDR3 DNA reads TGTGCCAGCAGCCAAGAAGTGTGGAATGAGCAGTTCTTC. This codes for CASSQEVWNEQFF. Filled out from reference TRBV14 and TRBJ2-1, the complete variable domain reads EAGVTQFPSHSVIEKGQTVTLRCDPISGHDNLYWYRRVMGKEIKFLLHFVKESKQDESGMPNNRFLAERTGGTYSTLKVQPAELEDSGVYFCASSQEVWNEQFFGPGTRLTVL.

This clonotype was found once. This sequence joins TRBV24-1 and TRBJ2-1, with 8 bases lining up with TRBD2. Germline CDR1 is KGHDR and CDR2 is SFDVKD. With V trimmed by 2 bases and J by 6 bases, 8 bases remained unmatched. The CDR3 loop spans 16 amino acids. The CDR3 nucleotides are TGTGCCACCAGTGATTCGTCAGCGGGAGTAGGCAATGAGCAGTTCTTC. Protein: CATSDSSAGVGNEQFF.